This T cell receptor (beta chain) was sequenced in a study of PD-1 blockade in classical Hodgkin lymphoma. Study summary: Nivolumab dosed at 3 mg/kg went to patients intravenously every 2 weeks.

Only in-frame clones appear in the TCRdb table, and some are missing; sequencing was by immunoSEQ multiplex PCR. The table shows over 90,000 clones, with roughly 87% occurring only once. Concerning this clone: Its target is not known.

Each patient relapsed following autologous stem cell transplantation, and prior brentuximab vedotin exposure differed. Study observations and caveats: Newly diagnosed patients reportedly trailed healthy donors in baseline TCR diversity.

Sequencing was performed on peripheral blood mononuclear cells (PBMCs), taken before the second cycle of nivolumab. The sequence was collected from a human donor with classical Hodgkin lymphoma.

CDR3 loop: CASSYIPGTSTDTQYF. The DNA for the CDR3 is TGTGCCAGCTCATACATCCCCGGGACTAGCACAGATACGCAGTATTTT. V usage is TRBV18 and J usage is TRBJ2-3; the D gene is possibly TRBD2 (6 bases). The V gene's germline CDR1 is KGHSH and CDR2 LQKENI. Trimming pared 5 bases from V and 0 bases from J, leaving 15 bases between. The CDR3 runs 16 residues.